This T cell receptor beta chain was sequenced in a study of spatial heterogeneity in lung cancer. On the study more broadly: Each time, sequencing found more beta-chain sequences than alpha-chain sequences.

Described time point: sample taken at primary tumor resection. The cohort: about 79 early-stage, untreated non-small cell lung cancer patients. Unsorted tumor, nontumor lung tissue or cryopreserved PBMC supplied the whole RNA. Findings of the study overall: In tumors, expanded intratumoral alpha and beta TCR counts tracked mutation counts.

TCRdb ran MiXCR on the 5' RACE reads and lists one entry per CDR3 protein. The table lists about 9,600 distinct CDR3 sequences, 12% of them singletons. This clonotype counts as medium-sized. The target antigen is unknown. The material sequenced was lung tumor tissue, taken at surgery. This clonotype originated in a male donor with early-stage non-small cell lung cancer.

CDR3 region: CASSADRWSYEQYF. CDR3 nucleotides: TGTGCCAGCAGCGCCGACAGGTGGAGCTACGAGCAGTACTTC. This chain connects TRBV7-2 to TRBJ2-7; a possible D gene is TRBD1 (6 bases). Germline CDR1 and CDR2: SGHTA and FQGNSA. The CDR3 loop spans 14 amino acids. Trimming removed 5 bases from V and 3 bases from J, with 14 bases in between.